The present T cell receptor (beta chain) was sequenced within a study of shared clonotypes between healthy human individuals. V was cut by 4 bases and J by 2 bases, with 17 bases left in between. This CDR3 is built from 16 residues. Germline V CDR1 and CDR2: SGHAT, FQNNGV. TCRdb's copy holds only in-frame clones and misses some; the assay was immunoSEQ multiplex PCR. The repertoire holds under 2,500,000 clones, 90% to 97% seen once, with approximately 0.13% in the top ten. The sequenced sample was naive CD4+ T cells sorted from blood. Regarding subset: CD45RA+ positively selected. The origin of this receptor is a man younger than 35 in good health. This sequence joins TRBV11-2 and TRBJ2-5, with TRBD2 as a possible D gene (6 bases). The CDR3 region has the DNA TGTGCCAGCAGCTCCCGTCAGCGGGCTATTCAAGAGACCCAGTACTTC. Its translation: CASSSRQRAIQETQYF. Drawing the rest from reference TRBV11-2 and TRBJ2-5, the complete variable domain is EAGVAQSPRYKIIEKRQSVAFWCNPISGHATLYWYQQILGQGPKLLIQFQNNGVVDDSQLPKDRFSAERLKGVDSTLKIQPAKLEDSAVYLCASSSRQRAIQETQYFGPGTRLLVL.